A single sample is the source of the 16 T cell receptor beta chains below, sequenced in a study of liver allograft versus peripheral blood T cells. Study details: Transplanted livers held T cell receptor repertoires, and these were compared with repertoires in recipients' peripheral blood.

TCRdb processed the reads anew with MiXCR; each CDR3 protein has one entry. Among about 13,000 distinct CDR3 sequences listed, over 15% were seen once. The receptor source for this set is a human patient who had a liver transplant. Some T cells may be supplied by the graft donor.

This clonotype was observed a few times. V gene TRBV19 combines with J gene TRBJ2-7; D uncertain. This CDR3 is built from 15 residues. The germline V gene encodes CDR1 LNHDA and CDR2 SQIVND (reference sequence). The V end was cut by 0 bases, the J end by 3 bases, with 12 bases between. CDR3 bases: TGTGCCAGTAGTATAGATAGCCAATCCAACTACGAGCAGTACTTC. Translating it yields CASSIDSQSNYEQYF.

This clonotype is judged medium-sized. V usage is TRBV10-3 and J usage is TRBJ1-3; 10 bases are shared with TRBD1. V gave up 0 bases and J gave up 6 bases; unmatched junction bases: 5. CDR1 and CDR2 from the germline V gene are ENHRY and SYGVKD. CDR3 size: 16 residues. CDR3 loop: CAISESLGTGENTIYF. DNA for the CDR3: TGTGCCATCAGTGAGTCACTAGGGACAGGGGAAAACACCATATATTTT.

In regard to this clonotype: A much larger clonotype is one base distant, so this may be a read error. The CDR3, as DNA: TGTGCCAGCAGTATAAGTGGGGGAAAGGGCTACGAGCAGTACTTC. As protein: CASSISGGKGYEQYF. The chain carries TRBV28 and TRBJ2-7; the D gene could be TRBD1 or TRBD2 (5 bases each). Trimming took off 5 bases at V and 3 bases at J, with 17 bases between the two ends. Germline values: CDR1 MDHEN, CDR2 SYDVKM. The CDR3 length is 15 residues.

In this sample, this clonotype is medium-sized. V usage is TRBV27 and J usage is TRBJ2-1; D possibly corresponds to TRBD1 (6 bases). This CDR3 is 15 amino acids long. Germline V gene lookup returns CDR1 MNHEY and CDR2 SMNVEV (reference sequence). V was pared by 7 bases and J by 2 bases, with 15 bases between. The CDR3, as DNA: TGTGCCAGCAACTCGAGGGGGACACCCTACAATGAGCAGTTCTTC. It yields the protein CASNSRGTPYNEQFF.

This clonotype is medium-sized (0.01 to 0.1%) by share. The V and J genes are TRBV18 and TRBJ1-1; D uncertain. Germline assignment: CDR1 KGHSH and CDR2 LQKENI. V was trimmed by 6 bases and J by 1 base, leaving 9 bases between them. There are 13 residues in the CDR3. The chain's CDR3 is CASSRERNTEAFF. CDR3 DNA sequence: TGTGCCAGCTCTCGGGAGAGGAACACTGAAGCTTTCTTT.

There are a few counts of this clonotype. The J gene is TRBJ1-4, the V gene TRBV5-6; D perhaps matches TRBD1 (5 bases). The CDR3 totals 15 residues. Germline-derived CDR1 and CDR2 are SGHDT and YYEEEE. Between the trimmed V and J ends, which lost 2 bases and 0 bases, there was a span of 8 bases. The CDR3 sequence is CASSFQGSTNEKLFF. In DNA form, the CDR3 reads TGTGCCAGCAGCTTCCAGGGATCAACTAATGAAAAACTGTTTTTT. Combining the CDR3 with reference TRBV5-6 and TRBJ1-4 gives the whole variable domain DAGVTQSPTHLIKTRGQQVTLRCSPKSGHDTVSWYQQALGQGPQFIFQYYEEEERQRGNFPDRFSGHQFPNYSSELNVNALLLGDSALYLCASSFQGSTNEKLFFGSGTQLSVL.

This clonotype was found many times. V gene TRBV29-1 combines with J gene TRBJ2-1; no definite D call. V was pared by 3 bases and J by 1 base, with 1 base between. Germline-derived CDR1 and CDR2 are SQVTM and ANQGSEA. This CDR3 has 11 amino acids. The CDR3 reads CSVESYNEQFF. The CDR3, as DNA: TGCAGCGTTGAGTCCTACAATGAGCAGTTCTTC.

At least ten counts were recorded for this clonotype. The V call is TRBV7-2, the J call TRBJ2-1; no firm D call. This CDR3 has 12 amino acids. Deletions cut 6 bases from V and 2 bases from J, with 5 bases between. CDR1 SGHTA and CDR2 FQGNSA come from the germline V gene. CDR3 nucleotides: TGTGCCAGCAGTACTACCTACAATGAGCAGTTCTTC. It translates to CASSTTYNEQFF.

Relative to its sample, this clonotype is medium-sized. V usage is TRBV7-2 and J usage is TRBJ2-1, with a possible D match to TRBD2 (6 bases). Deletions cut 5 bases from V and 8 bases from J, with 19 bases between. Germline CDR1 is SGHTA and CDR2 is FQGNSA. This CDR3 is built from 15 residues. The CDR3 spells CASSRSPGEQDEQFF. CDR3 nucleotide sequence: TGTGCCAGCAGCCGATCACCGGGGGAGCAGGATGAGCAGTTCTTC.

This clonotype was counted a few times. The genes are TRBV20-1 and TRBJ2-4, with 12 bases lining up with TRBD2. This CDR3 has 15 residues. After removal of 6 bases from V and 5 bases from J, the junction contained 8 bases not matched to a gene. The germline gives CDR1 DFQATT, CDR2 SNEGSKA (reference sequence). CDR3 loop: CSAIRLAGGQNIQYF. CDR3 sequence (DNA): TGCAGTGCCATCCGTCTAGCGGGGGGGCAAAACATTCAGTACTTC.

This clonotype was observed a handful of times. The chain links TRBV20-1 to TRBJ2-5; the D gene is possibly TRBD1 (5 bases). The V gene's germline CDR1 is DFQATT and CDR2 SNEGSKA (reference sequence). V was trimmed by 7 bases and J by 5 bases, leaving 17 bases between them. This CDR3 has 13 amino acids. The CDR3 DNA is TGCAGTGGCTATCTGTCAGGGCGGGAGACCCAGTACTTC. Encoded protein: CSGYLSGRETQYF.

About this clonotype itself: Given a much more abundant clone one base away, this may be a read error. This chain uses TRBV19 with TRBJ1-3, with no clear D. Per germline, CDR1 LNHDA and CDR2 SQIVND (reference sequence). This CDR3 comprises 15 residues. CDR3 amino acids: CASSISHVSGNTICF. DNA for the CDR3: TGTGCCAGTAGTATCTCACATGTCTCTGGAAACACCATATGTTTT.

This clonotype appeared many times. J is TRBJ1-5 and V is TRBV6-2 or TRBV6-3; no definite D call. V was clipped by 5 bases and J by 4 bases, with 9 bases between them. Germline loops: CDR1 MNHEY, CDR2 SVGEGT. The CDR3 consists of 13 residues. The DNA of the CDR3 is TGTGCCAGCAGTAAACGGGGAAATCAGCCCCAGCATTTT. This sequence encodes CASSKRGNQPQHF.

Ten or more counts support this clonotype. Here the CDR3 DNA reads TGTGCCAGCGGCCAGACTAGGGAGCAAGAGACCCAGTACTTC. This sequence encodes CASGQTREQETQYF. The chain has TRBV7-9 and TRBJ2-5; D is perhaps TRBD2 (6 bases). Trimming removed 8 bases at V and 2 bases at J, with 15 bases between. The CDR3 has 14 residues. Germline V gives CDR1 SEHNR, CDR2 FQNEAQ (reference sequence).

This clonotype was seen at least ten times. The gene calls are TRBV6-1 and TRBJ1-5; D is possibly TRBD1 (5 bases). This CDR3 region has 14 residues. Trimming shortened V by 8 bases and J by 4 bases, and 15 bases separated the two germline ends. CDR1 is MNHNS, CDR2 SASEGT, per germline. The chain's CDR3 is CASSEQGANQPQHF. CDR3 DNA sequence: TGTGCCAGCTCGGAACAAGGGGCTAATCAGCCCCAGCATTTT.

The rearrangement joins TRBV20-1 to TRBJ2-1, with 8 bases identical to TRBD2. The CDR3 spans 14 residues. The V gene's germline CDR1 is DFQATT and CDR2 SNEGSKA (reference sequence). J was trimmed by 3 bases and V by 1 base; bases with no gene match: 2. The CDR3: CSARGTSSYNEQFF. In DNA form, the CDR3 reads TGCAGTGCTAGAGGGACTAGCAGCTACAATGAGCAGTTCTTC.